A single T cell receptor beta chain is shown here with its context. This sample was taken from a study of blood T cell repertoires in COVID-19. Germline assignment: CDR1 MNHEY and CDR2 SVGEGT. The CDR3 has 15 amino acids. Deletions cut 3 bases from V and 9 bases from J, with 18 bases between. Repertoires were generated with immunoSEQ multiplex PCR, while TCRdb's copy carries only in-frame clones and drops some. The repertoire consists of around 150,000 clones, with 75% to 85% occurring once and the leading ten covering less than 6%. This clonotype was sampled from a man aged 35 to 55 who had recovered from COVID-19. This chain links TRBV6-2 or TRBV6-3 with TRBJ1-5, with D unclear. The sequenced material came from PBMCs or T cells enriched from blood (not recorded which). The CDR3 spells CASSYGEGVRGPQHF. The CDR3 DNA reads as TGTGCCAGCAGTTATGGCGAGGGCGTCCGGGGGCCCCAGCATTTT.